One and the same sample provided the 22 T cell receptor beta chains below, sequenced in a study of blood T cell repertoires in COVID-19. Some clones are missing from TCRdb's copy, which holds only in-frame ones; the method was immunoSEQ multiplex PCR. The sample gives 200,000 to 250,000 clones, roughly 86% of which show up once; roughly 10% is in the top ten. Sequencing was done on a sample of peripheral blood. These receptors all stem from a woman between 45 and 65 years old with COVID-19, enrolled during active disease.

The genes are TRBV7-2 and TRBJ1-5; D uncertain. The CDR3 covers 13 residues. Trimming shortened V by 2 bases and J by 5 bases, and 7 bases separated the two germline ends. The germline V gene has CDR1 SGHTA and CDR2 FQGNSA. DNA of the CDR3: TGTGCCAGCAGCTTAAAATCCGATCAGCCCCAGCATTTT. It yields the protein CASSLKSDQPQHF.

V gene TRBV7-8 combines with J gene TRBJ1-1, with D possibly being TRBD1 (6 bases). Trimming left V 8 bases short and J 2 bases short, with 21 bases between. Germline CDR1 is SGHVS and CDR2 is FQNEAQ. This CDR3 is built from 16 residues. The CDR3: CASEYVSPRGNTEAFF. The CDR3 nucleotides read TGTGCCAGCGAATACGTTTCCCCCAGGGGAAACACTGAAGCTTTCTTT.

The chain couples TRBV19 to TRBJ1-5, with TRBD1 matching 9 bases. Losses at the gene ends were 4 bases for V and 7 bases for J; bases not matched to a gene: 8. This CDR3 region has 15 residues. Germline lookup yields CDR1 LNHDA and CDR2 SQIVND (reference sequence). The CDR3 region is CASSRDRAGRQPQHF. CDR3 in DNA: TGTGCCAGTAGTAGGGACAGGGCTGGAAGACAGCCCCAGCATTTT. The full variable domain, rest sourced from reference TRBV19 and TRBJ1-5, is DGGITQSPKYLFRKEGQNVTLSCEQNLNHDAMYWYRQDPGQGLRLIYYSQIVNDFQKGDIAEGYSVSREKKESFPLTVTSAQKNPTAFYLCASSRDRAGRQPQHFGDGTRLSIL.

The chain combines TRBV5-4 with TRBJ2-7; D might be TRBD1 (6 bases). Trimming took 1 base from V and 1 from J, leaving 15 bases between them. The CDR3 is made up of 16 amino acids. Germline-derived CDR1 and CDR2 are SGHNT and YYREEE (reference sequence). CDR3 DNA: TGTGCCAGCAGCTTGCGCAAACTAGGACAGTCCTACGAGCAGTACGTC. Amino acids: CASSLRKLGQSYEQYV.

The V and J genes are TRBV21-1 and TRBJ2-2; the listed D gene, TRBD2, was not tested against the DNA. TRBV21-1 is designated a pseudogene. CDR3 length equals 16 residues. Written as DNA, the CDR3 is TGTGCCAGCAGCAACAGGCTAGCGGGGTACACCGGGGAGCTGTTTTTT. This codes for CASSNRLAGYTGELFF.

V usage is TRBV20-1 and J usage is TRBJ1-2; D is possibly TRBD1 (5 bases). The germline CDR1 and CDR2 sequences are DFQATT and SNEGSKA (reference sequence). The CDR3 is 11 residues long. The CDR3 loop is CRADSDGGYTF. The CDR3 coding sequence is TGCAGGGCAGACAGTGACGGTGGCTACACCTTC.

The chain links TRBV5-6 to TRBJ2-7, with TRBD1 as a possible D gene (6 bases). This CDR3 region has 15 residues. CDR1 is SGHDT, CDR2 YYEEEE, per germline. V lost 3 bases and J lost 2, with 15 bases in between. The CDR3 nucleotides read TGTGCCAGCAGCTCGCAGGACAGCGGAACCTACGAGCAGTACTTC. Protein: CASSSQDSGTYEQYF.

The chain joins TRBV19 to TRBJ1-5; 7 nucleotides line up with TRBD1. Germline values: CDR1 LNHDA, CDR2 SQIVND (reference sequence). The CDR3 spans 18 residues. With V trimmed by 6 bases and J by 2 bases, 16 bases remained unmatched. CDR3 DNA sequence: TGTGCCAGTAGCAGCGACAGGGTTAATCTGAGAGGCAATCAGCCCCAGCATTTT. It codes for CASSSDRVNLRGNQPQHF. Drawing the rest from reference TRBV19 and TRBJ1-5, the complete variable domain is DGGITQSPKYLFRKEGQNVTLSCEQNLNHDAMYWYRQDPGQGLRLIYYSQIVNDFQKGDIAEGYSVSREKKESFPLTVTSAQKNPTAFYLCASSSDRVNLRGNQPQHFGDGTRLSIL.

This sequence joins TRBV4-2 and TRBJ2-7; tentatively, D is TRBD2 (5 bases). Trimming left V 1 base short and J 3 bases short, with 10 bases between. In germline, CDR1 is LGHNA, CDR2 YNFKEQ. The CDR3 spans 14 residues. The DNA for the CDR3 is TGTGCCAGCAGCCAAGTCCGGGGATTCTACGAGCAGTACTTC. Translation gives CASSQVRGFYEQYF.

The V gene is TRBV19, the J gene TRBJ2-1; TRBD1 matches 11 bases. The CDR3 extends over 19 amino acids. V lost 4 bases, J lost 6 bases, and 17 bases stayed unmatched. Germline V CDR1 and CDR2: LNHDA, SQIVND (reference sequence). DNA of the CDR3: TGTGCCAGTAGTACATACACAAAGCTCCGGGACAGGGGGGTCAATGAGCAGTTCTTC. This codes for CASSTYTKLRDRGVNEQFF.

V usage is TRBV30 and J usage is TRBJ2-1, with 9 bases that match TRBD2. The germline CDR1 and CDR2 sequences are GTSNPN and SVGIG (reference sequence). V lost 0 bases to trimming and J lost 7 bases; unmatched junction nucleotides: 7. CDR3 size: 15 residues. The CDR3 nucleotides read TGTGCCTGGAGTGTACTTAGCGGGGGCAAGAATGAGCAGTTCTTC. Protein product: CAWSVLSGGKNEQFF.

This clone was seen just once. This sequence joins TRBV5-1 and TRBJ1-2; D not certain. The V gene's germline CDR1 is SGHRS and CDR2 YFSETQ. V shed 0 bases and J shed 6 bases, with 21 bases lying between them. The CDR3 spans 17 residues. The DNA for the CDR3 is TGCGCCAGCAGCTTGGATGGCAGGAACACTGATGGCCATGGCTACACCTTC. Translated, it gives CASSLDGRNTDGHGYTF. Combining the CDR3 with reference TRBV5-1 and TRBJ1-2 gives the whole variable domain KAGVTQTPRYLIKTRGQQVTLSCSPISGHRSVSWYQQTPGQGLQFLFEYFSETQRNKGNFPGRFSGRQFSNSRSEMNVSTLELGDSALYLCASSLDGRNTDGHGYTFGSGTRLTVV.

The genes are TRBV6-6 and TRBJ1-3; weak D call: TRBD1 (5 bases). V was trimmed by 5 bases and J by 1 base, leaving 18 bases between them. This CDR3 contains 17 residues. Germline V gene sequence: CDR1 MNHNY, CDR2 SVGAGI (reference sequence). This CDR3 is CASSRLTRGWSGNTIYF. CDR3 bases: TGTGCCAGCAGTCGATTGACCCGGGGGTGGTCTGGAAACACCATATATTTT.

The chain is built from TRBV18 and TRBJ2-3; no definite D call. Germline V gives CDR1 KGHSH, CDR2 LQKENI. The CDR3 contains 12 residues. V lost 5 bases to trimming and J lost 6 bases, with 9 bases between them. This chain's CDR3 is CASSSRWDTQYF. The CDR3 bases are TGTGCCAGCTCATCCAGGTGGGATACGCAGTATTTT.

The chain combines TRBV2 with TRBJ1-1; perhaps TRBD1 as D (6 bases). V lost 6 bases and J 3 bases, leaving 14 bases between the germline ends. Germline lookup yields CDR1 SNHLY and CDR2 FYNNEI. This CDR3 is 14 amino acids long. The CDR3 here is CASREGGADTEAFF. For the CDR3, the DNA is TGTGCCAGCAGGGAGGGGGGGGCCGACACTGAAGCTTTCTTT.

The sample holds one count of this clone. The chain recombines TRBV28 with TRBJ2-7; D perhaps matches TRBD2 (6 bases). The germline gives CDR1 MDHEN, CDR2 SYDVKM. This CDR3 region has 16 residues. The germline V and J ends were trimmed by 6 bases and 4 bases, with 22 bases remaining between them. The CDR3 DNA is TGTGCCAGCAGCGGGAACCGACGGGGGAGTAGATACGAGCAGTACTTC. Encoded protein: CASSGNRRGSRYEQYF.

The chain has TRBV24-1 and TRBJ2-3; D unclear. There are 14 residues in the CDR3. With 3 bases removed from V and 4 bases from J, the gap between germline ends came to 10 bases. From germline, CDR1 is KGHDR and CDR2 SFDVKD. This CDR3 is CATSDDLGSDTQYF. DNA for the CDR3: TGTGCCACCAGTGATGACCTGGGCTCAGATACGCAGTATTTT.

This clone was detected a few times. V and J are TRBV6-4 and TRBJ1-6; the D is unclear. CDR1 and CDR2 (germline): MRHNA, SNTAGT. CDR3 length equals 15 residues. The germline V and J ends were trimmed by 5 bases and 0 bases, with 8 bases remaining between them. CDR3 in amino acids: CASSRDSSYNSPLHF. The CDR3 nucleotides are TGTGCCAGCAGTCGCGATAGCTCCTATAATTCACCCCTCCACTTT.

The rearrangement links TRBV2 to TRBJ2-1, with D tentatively TRBD1 (5 bases). Between the trimmed V and J ends, which lost 5 bases and 5 bases, there was a span of 16 bases. The V gene's germline CDR1 is SNHLY and CDR2 FYNNEI. The length of the CDR3 is 15 residues. This CDR3 is CASSPTLGRDNEQFF. In DNA, the CDR3 is TGTGCCAGCAGTCCCACTTTGGGCAGGGACAATGAGCAGTTCTTC.

The chain couples TRBV28 to TRBJ1-2; no definite D call. The germline V gene encodes CDR1 MDHEN and CDR2 SYDVKM. The CDR3 spans 12 residues. Trimming took 2 bases from V and 8 from J, leaving 9 bases between them. The CDR3 nucleotides read TGTGCCAGCAGTTTAGAAGTGCGCGGCTACACCTTC. Its translation: CASSLEVRGYTF.

This sequence joins TRBV15 and TRBJ1-2, with 7 bases fitting TRBD1. Germline V gene data show CDR1 as LNHNV and CDR2 as YYDKDF (reference sequence). The CDR3 has 15 residues. Trimming cost V 0 bases and J 5 bases; bases outside gene matches: 6. CDR3 DNA: TGTGCCACCAGCAGAGACCAAGGACAGGAGTATGGCTACACCTTC. It yields the protein CATSRDQGQEYGYTF.

The chain links TRBV6-2 or TRBV6-3 to TRBJ2-1; unclear D gene. This CDR3 has 15 amino acids. Germline CDR1 reads MNHEY; CDR2 reads SVGEGT. V was cut by 5 bases and J by 0 bases, with 11 bases left in between. The CDR3 DNA reads as TGTGCCAGCAGTCCGGCCCGCGGCTCCTACAATGAGCAGTTCTTC. The encoded protein is CASSPARGSYNEQFF.